These 15 T cell receptor beta chains came from one sample sequenced in a study of T cell responses to AZD1222 COVID-19 vaccine (TCRdb year 2021). Library generation was performed with the immunoSEQ multiplex PCR assay. TCRdb provides this immuneACCESS table in a form limited to in-frame rearrangements. Some clones are lacking; in checked studies, under half of them reflect an unresolved V gene, and why the rest are absent is not known. Present in this sample are tens of thousands of clones, roughly 80% of which were seen just once. The ten largest clones add up to 5.5% to 8% of the sample. This specimen's time point label, per the study, means: baseline before first vaccination. The starting material was peripheral blood, obtained on day 0 of AZD1222 vaccination. The receptors derive from an adult in good health.

Only one count was recorded for this clone. V and J are TRBV19 and TRBJ1-6; 9 nucleotides match TRBD1. V shed 3 bases and J 6 bases; nucleotides not matched to a gene: 3. The CDR3 contains 15 residues. Looked up from germline, CDR1 is LNHDA and CDR2 is SQIVND (reference sequence). The CDR3 loop reads CASSIGTGPNSPLHF. For the CDR3, the DNA is TGTGCCAGTAGTATTGGGACAGGGCCTAATTCACCCCTCCACTTT. Looking up the rest from reference TRBV19 and TRBJ1-6 gives the full variable domain: DGGITQSPKYLFRKEGQNVTLSCEQNLNHDAMYWYRQDPGQGLRLIYYSQIVNDFQKGDIAEGYSVSREKKESFPLTVTSAQKNPTAFYLCASSIGTGPNSPLHFGNGTRLTVT.

CDR3 residues: CAISVSASTDTQYF. The CDR3 DNA follows: TGTGCCATCAGTGTTTCAGCAAGCACAGATACGCAGTATTTT. The chain uses TRBV10-3 and TRBJ2-3; D ambiguous. Germline V gene lookup returns CDR1 ENHRY and CDR2 SYGVKD. CDR3 size: 14 residues. V lost 4 bases and J lost 0, with 8 bases in between.

CDR3 nucleotide sequence: TGTGCCAGCTCACCAGGACTAGCGGGTAGCGAGCAGTACTTC. Its protein is CASSPGLAGSEQYF. The chain uses TRBV18 and TRBJ2-7; 11 bases map to TRBD2. With 2 bases clipped from V and 6 bases from J, the junction kept 3 bases outside the gene matches. The V gene's germline CDR1 is KGHSH and CDR2 LQKENI. The CDR3 is 14 residues long.

The chain combines TRBV6-2 or TRBV6-3 with TRBJ2-1; D call uncertain. In germline, CDR1 is MNHEY, CDR2 SVGEGT. This CDR3 has 13 residues. V gave up 5 bases and J gave up 5 bases, with 10 bases separating them. CDR3: CASSPPINNEQFF. The CDR3 nucleotides are TGTGCCAGCAGTCCACCTATAAACAATGAGCAGTTCTTC.

This clone has just a few counts. The V call is TRBV9, the J call TRBJ1-2; D ambiguous. Trimming took 0 bases from V and 0 from J, leaving 9 bases between them. The CDR3 extends over 15 amino acids. From germline, CDR1 is SGDLS and CDR2 YYNGEE. CDR3 residues: CASSVGYSSNYGYTF. CDR3 nucleotides: TGTGCCAGCAGCGTAGGATACAGCTCTAACTATGGCTACACCTTC.

The chain employs TRBV2 and TRBJ1-5; TRBD1 agrees at 10 bases. Trimming took 6 bases from V and 6 from J; bases not matched to a gene: 2. This CDR3 comprises 13 residues. Germline CDR1 SNHLY, CDR2 FYNNEI. The CDR3 DNA sequence: TGTGCCAGCAGAGGGACAGGGGTTCAGCCCCAGCATTTT. Its protein is CASRGTGVQPQHF.

This chain joins TRBV19 and TRBJ2-1; 15 bases agree with TRBD2. CDR3 size: 16 residues. J was trimmed by 10 bases and V by 4 bases; bases with no gene match: 8. Germline V gene sequence: CDR1 LNHDA, CDR2 SQIVND (reference sequence). CDR3 DNA sequence: TGTGCCAGTAGTACCCGGACTAGCGGGGGGGCACGGGAGCAGTTCTTC. It codes for CASSTRTSGGAREQFF.

The gene calls are TRBV5-1 and TRBJ2-4, with D possibly matching TRBD1 (6 bases). The CDR3 has 17 amino acids. V lost 0 bases to trimming and J lost 7 bases, with 20 bases between them. Per germline, CDR1 SGHRS and CDR2 YFSETQ. CDR3 loop: CASSLGGGRGALNIQYF. In DNA form, the CDR3 reads TGCGCCAGCAGCTTGGGAGGAGGCAGGGGAGCATTGAACATTCAGTACTTC.

This chain connects TRBV9 to TRBJ2-5; 15 positions agree with TRBD2. The germline CDR1 and CDR2 sequences are SGDLS and YYNGEE. The CDR3 extends over 17 amino acids. The V gene end was trimmed by 0 bases and the J gene end by 1 base; junction bases not matched to a gene: 1. CDR3 residues: CASSVGTSGRVQETQYF. The CDR3, as DNA: TGTGCCAGCAGCGTAGGGACTAGCGGGAGGGTCCAAGAGACCCAGTACTTC.

This clone has a single count. The rearrangement joins TRBV29-1 to TRBJ1-1; D remains unclear. Germline CDR1 reads SQVTM; CDR2 reads ANQGSEA. This CDR3 is 12 amino acids long. The germline V and J ends were trimmed by 3 bases and 1 base, with 6 bases remaining between them. CDR3 sequence (DNA): TGCAGCGTTGAGATGGGGAACACTGAAGCTTTCTTT. Amino acid sequence: CSVEMGNTEAFF.

This clone showed up just a few times. V and J are TRBV10-3 and TRBJ1-2, with D perhaps TRBD1 (6 bases). Trimming removed 7 bases at V and 4 bases at J, with 10 bases between. Per germline, CDR1 ENHRY and CDR2 SYGVKD. The CDR3 consists of 12 residues. DNA of the CDR3: TGTGCCATCAACCCAGGGGCCTATGGCTACACCTTC. As protein: CAINPGAYGYTF.

The genes are TRBV9 and TRBJ2-7; 15 nucleotides align to TRBD2. CDR1 is SGDLS and CDR2 is YYNGEE in the germline V gene. Germline trimming cut 2 bases from V and 0 bases from J; bases unmatched to any gene: 9. The CDR3 totals 19 residues. CDR3 loop: CASSVDPGLAGGYSYEQYF. Written as DNA, the CDR3 is TGTGCCAGCAGCGTCGATCCGGGACTAGCGGGAGGCTACTCCTACGAGCAGTACTTC.

By share, this clone ranks as medium-sized. The chain has TRBV6-1 and TRBJ2-7; D gene ambiguous. Germline CDR1 reads MNHNS; CDR2 reads SASEGT. The CDR3 is made up of 16 amino acids. V was pared by 3 bases and J by 1 base, with 16 bases between. CDR3 DNA sequence: TGTGCCAGCAGTGACAAGTCCAGAGACCAGTCCTACGAGCAGTACGTC. It specifies CASSDKSRDQSYEQYV.

The chain combines TRBV7-2 with TRBJ1-5; D not certain. The V gene lost 0 bases and the J gene lost 7 bases, with 4 bases spanning the gap. The CDR3 loop spans 12 amino acids. CDR1 SGHTA and CDR2 FQGNSA come from the germline V gene. This CDR3 reads CASSLAGQPQHF. The CDR3 DNA follows: TGTGCCAGCAGCTTAGCGGGCCAGCCCCAGCATTTT.

This chain uses TRBV3-1 (or the pseudogene TRBV3-2) with TRBJ1-6; 7 nucleotides agree with TRBD1. Germline V CDR1 and CDR2: LGHDT, YNNKEL (reference sequence). Losses at the gene ends were 4 bases for V and 9 bases for J; bases not matched to a gene: 9. The CDR3 contains 15 residues. The CDR3 DNA is TGTGCCAGCAGCCCCCAGACAGGGATTAGTTCACCCCTCCACTTT. It yields the protein CASSPQTGISSPLHF.